The clone carrying this T cell receptor (beta chain) was seen a handful of times. Its antigen is unknown. The sample originates from a study of T-cell memory formation after mild COVID-19. Study findings and constraints: Several responding clones turned up in pre-infection memory, indicating that cross-reactive memory may have taken part. Day 15 to 85 contracting clones showed balanced CD4/CD8; later expanders leaned CD4+. Mainly in CM and EM were contracting CD4+ clones; CD8+ were in EMRA.

TCRdb independently ran MiXCR on the 5' RACE reads; one entry per CDR3 protein. The sample has around 300,000 distinct CDR3 sequences, less than 9.5% seen once. The TCR was taken from a man between 18 and 29 years old who had mild COVID-19 (a few samples of this study predate the infection). Cell type and time point are not known. Material: PBMCs or a T cell subset sorted from them (not recorded which).

The CDR3 DNA reads TGTGCCATCAGTGAGTCCGGGACTAGTATATCTGGGGCCAACGTCCTGACTTTC. Translated, it gives CAISESGTSISGANVLTF. J is TRBJ2-6 and V is TRBV10-3; 8 positions agree with TRBD2. The V gene's germline CDR1 is ENHRY and CDR2 SYGVKD. CDR3 size: 18 residues. The V segment lost 0 bases and the J segment 1 base; nucleotides outside the gene matches: 5.